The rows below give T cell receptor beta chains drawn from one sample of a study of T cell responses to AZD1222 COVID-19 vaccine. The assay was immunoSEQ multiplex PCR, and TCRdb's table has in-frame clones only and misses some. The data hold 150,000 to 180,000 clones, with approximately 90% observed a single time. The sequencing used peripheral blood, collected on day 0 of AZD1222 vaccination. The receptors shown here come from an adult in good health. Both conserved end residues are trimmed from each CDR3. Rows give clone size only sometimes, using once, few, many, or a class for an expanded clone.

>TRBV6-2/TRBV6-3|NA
ASSYGEVGTEAF
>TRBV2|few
ASSIQGGGYT
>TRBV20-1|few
SASLTSGTTSTDTQY
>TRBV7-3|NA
ASRPASGGAGEQF
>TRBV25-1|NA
ASSDPGRGKETQY
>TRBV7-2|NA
ASSIDYRYNEQF
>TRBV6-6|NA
ASSTPGQGNTEAF
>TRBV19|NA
ASSRGAPYEQY
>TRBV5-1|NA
ASSLTGDIRYEQY
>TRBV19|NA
ASTGSRAGYT
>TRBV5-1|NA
ASSSQGAADTQY
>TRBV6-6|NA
ASVGASNNSPLH
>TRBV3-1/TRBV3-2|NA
ASSQNSGGAYEQY
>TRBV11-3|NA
ASSLEGQTYEQY
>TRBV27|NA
ASTSRPGQGALGEAF
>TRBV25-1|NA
ASSGGTGVGQPQH
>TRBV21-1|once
ASSTPGLAGGTDTQY
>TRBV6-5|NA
ASRAGTQPQH
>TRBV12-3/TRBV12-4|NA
ASSLRGIEPQH
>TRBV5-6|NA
ASSPEMNTEAF
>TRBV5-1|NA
ASSLGARGGTDTQY
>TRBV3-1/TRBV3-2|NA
ASSQDPRGQETQY
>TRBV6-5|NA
ASSYRPDGDTGELF
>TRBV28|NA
AALSPGQANPVDTQY
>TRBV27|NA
ASSLLGRPDTQY
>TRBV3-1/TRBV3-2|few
ASSQPGLTKKETQY
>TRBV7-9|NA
ASSSGGAQGFRETQY